Listed here are 21 T cell receptor beta chains from one sample, sequenced in a study of cytomegalovirus exposure and HLA in healthy donors. Sequenced by immunoSEQ multiplex PCR; TCRdb stores in-frame clones only, minus some. The data contain 45,000 to 65,000 clones, 80% to 90% of them singletons. Sequenced input: PBMCs. The receptors were sampled from a young woman in good health and CMV-seronegative.

CDR3 coding DNA: TGTGCCAGCAGCTTAGCAGGACGCCGGGGGACTGAAGCTTTCTTT. It codes for CASSLAGRRGTEAFF. This chain joins TRBV7-9 and TRBJ1-1, with D possibly matching TRBD1 (5 bases). Germline V gene data show CDR1 as SEHNR and CDR2 as FQNEAQ (reference sequence). Trimming removed 0 bases from V and 5 bases from J, with 13 bases in between. The CDR3 contains 15 residues.

V usage is TRBV19 and J usage is TRBJ1-5; 7 positions match TRBD1. The J segment lost 15 bases and the V segment lost 3 bases, leaving 11 bases of the junction unmatched. The CDR3 totals 13 residues. Germline loops: CDR1 LNHDA, CDR2 SQIVND (reference sequence). The CDR3 DNA reads TGTGCCAGTAGTATCGGACAGGACGTCGGGAGGCATTTT. Protein sequence: CASSIGQDVGRHF. The variable domain in full, completed from reference TRBV19 and TRBJ1-5, reads DGGITQSPKYLFRKEGQNVTLSCEQNLNHDAMYWYRQDPGQGLRLIYYSQIVNDFQKGDIAEGYSVSREKKESFPLTVTSAQKNPTAFYLCASSIGQDVGRHFGDGTRLSIL.

This chain connects TRBV7-6 to TRBJ1-6; D uncertain. This CDR3 has 16 amino acids. The V end was cut by 1 base, the J end by 7 bases, with 14 bases between. CDR1 and CDR2 from the germline V gene are SGHVS and FNYEAQ. CDR3 in amino acids: CASSLGIGGGNSPLHF. As DNA, the CDR3 is TGTGCCAGCAGCTTAGGTATAGGAGGAGGCAATTCACCCCTCCACTTT. Filled out from reference TRBV7-6 and TRBJ1-6, the complete variable domain reads GAGVSQSPRYKVTKRGQDVALRCDPISGHVSLYWYRQALGQGPEFLTYFNYEAQQDKSGLPNDRFSAERPEGSISTLTIQRTEQRDSAMYRCASSLGIGGGNSPLHFGNGTRLTVT.

The chain has TRBV13 and TRBJ2-1; D perhaps matches TRBD2 (6 bases). The CDR3 extends over 13 amino acids. The germline V gene has CDR1 PRHDT and CDR2 FYEKMQ (reference sequence). The ends were cut back, 5 bases at V and 5 bases at J, with 10 bases in the middle. CDR3: CASSGRGDNEQFF. The CDR3 nucleotides are TGTGCCAGCAGCGGTCGCGGGGACAATGAGCAGTTCTTC.

This sequence joins TRBV7-9 and TRBJ1-5, with D possibly being TRBD1 (6 bases). The CDR3 consists of 14 residues. Looked up from germline, CDR1 is SEHNR and CDR2 is FQNEAQ (reference sequence). Trimming took 6 bases from V and 6 from J, leaving 15 bases between them. CDR3 residues: CASSPQGERQPQHF. CDR3 coding DNA: TGTGCCAGCAGTCCACAGGGAGAACGTCAGCCCCAGCATTTT.

The gene calls are TRBV9 and TRBJ2-1; TRBD2 is a possible D gene (7 bases). Looked up from germline, CDR1 is SGDLS and CDR2 is YYNGEE. The CDR3 has 17 amino acids. V was pared by 4 bases and J by 4 bases, with 21 bases between. CDR3 nucleotide sequence: TGTGCCAGCAGCACCCGTAGGGGGGGGTCCCGGTACAATGAGCAGTTCTTC. Translated: CASSTRRGGSRYNEQFF.

The chain carries TRBV7-3 and TRBJ2-1; perhaps TRBD1 as D (6 bases). The CDR3 spans 13 residues. With 1 base removed from V and 8 bases from J, the gap between germline ends came to 9 bases. Germline CDR1 and CDR2: SGHTA and FQGTGA. DNA of the CDR3: TGTGCCAGCAGCTTAAACAGGGACCATGAGCAGTTCTTC. Its translation: CASSLNRDHEQFF. The whole variable domain, filled in from reference TRBV7-3 and TRBJ2-1, reads GAGVSQTPSNKVTEKGKYVELRCDPISGHTALYWYRQSLGQGPEFLIYFQGTGAADDSGLPNDRFFAVRPEGSVSTLKIQRTERGDSAVYLCASSLNRDHEQFFGPGTRLTVL.

The J gene is TRBJ2-1, the V gene TRBV15, with D possibly being TRBD1 (6 bases). Germline CDR1 is LNHNV and CDR2 is YYDKDF (reference sequence). The V end lost 5 bases, the J end lost 5 bases, and 19 bases lay between the germline ends. The CDR3 spans 16 residues. The CDR3 DNA reads TGTGCCACCAGCGCTGGCGTGGGGGCAGGGAACAATGAGCAGTTCTTC. Protein: CATSAGVGAGNNEQFF.

V usage is TRBV7-2 and J usage is TRBJ1-1, with 8 nucleotides matching TRBD1. Trimming at V came to 1 base and at J to 5 bases, leaving 6 bases not matched to a gene. This CDR3 is built from 15 residues. Looked up from germline, CDR1 is SGHTA and CDR2 is FQGNSA. This CDR3 reads CASSLGGRGRTEAFF. The DNA for the CDR3 is TGTGCCAGCAGCTTAGGGGGCAGGGGGCGGACTGAAGCTTTCTTT.

The chain carries TRBV7-9 and TRBJ2-1; TRBD1 matches 8 bases. This CDR3 has 16 residues. J lost 4 bases, V lost 5 bases, and 10 bases had no gene match. Germline-derived CDR1 and CDR2 are SEHNR and FQNEAQ (reference sequence). CDR3 coding DNA: TGTGCCAGCAGCCCCCGCGGGACAGGAATATACAATGAGCAGTTCTTC. Amino acid sequence: CASSPRGTGIYNEQFF.

V gene TRBV2 combines with J gene TRBJ2-5; 10 bases are a match to TRBD2. The ends lost 6 bases at V and 1 base at J; junction bases unmatched: 5. The CDR3 contains 15 residues. Germline CDR1 and CDR2: SNHLY and FYNNEI. As DNA, the CDR3 is TGTGCCAGCAGGGTGACTAGCGGGTCCCAAGAGACCCAGTACTTC. Its protein product is CASRVTSGSQETQYF.

This rearrangement joins TRBV15 to TRBJ1-2; possibly TRBD1 for D (5 bases). The CDR3 is 14 residues long. Germline V gives CDR1 LNHNV, CDR2 YYDKDF (reference sequence). V was pared by 0 bases and J by 4 bases, with 9 bases between. In nucleotides, the CDR3 is TGTGCCACCAGCAGAGATCAGGGCAGCTATGGCTACACCTTC. Translating gives CATSRDQGSYGYTF.

This clone has a single count. The chain employs TRBV4-3 and TRBJ2-7; 10 bases align to TRBD1. In germline, CDR1 is LGHNA, CDR2 YSLEER. This CDR3 is built from 16 residues. V lost 1 base, J lost 6 bases, and 9 bases stayed unmatched. The CDR3 spells CASSQVWDRGFAEQYF. In DNA, the CDR3 is TGCGCCAGCAGCCAAGTATGGGACAGGGGCTTCGCCGAGCAGTACTTC.

The chain joins TRBV27 to TRBJ1-4; D might be TRBD1 (5 bases). CDR1 and CDR2 from the germline V gene are MNHEY and SMNVEV (reference sequence). V lost 0 bases and J lost 4, with 9 bases in between. This CDR3 is 15 amino acids long. The chain's CDR3 is CASSLSGHDNEKLFF. CDR3 coding DNA: TGTGCCAGCAGTTTATCCGGACACGATAATGAAAAACTGTTTTTT. Complete variable domain (other parts from reference TRBV27 and TRBJ1-4): EAQVTQNPRYLITVTGKKLTVTCSQNMNHEYMSWYRQDPGLGLRQIYYSMNVEVTDKGDVPEGYKVSRKEKRNFPLILESPSPNQTSLYFCASSLSGHDNEKLFFGSGTQLSVL.

The rearrangement uses TRBV7-9 and TRBJ2-7, with TRBD2 identical over 15 bases. The CDR3 is 19 residues long. Trimming cost V 5 bases and J 3 bases; bases outside gene matches: 14. Germline values: CDR1 SEHNR, CDR2 FQNEAQ (reference sequence). The CDR3 loop is CASSPRTSGRALVIYEQYF. DNA for the CDR3: TGTGCCAGCAGCCCCAGGACTAGCGGGAGGGCCCTAGTAATCTACGAGCAGTACTTC.

This clone was seen a handful of times. The chain recombines TRBV7-6 with TRBJ2-7, with TRBD2 matching 7 bases. CDR1 SGHVS and CDR2 FNYEAQ come from the germline V gene. The length of the CDR3 is 13 residues. Trimming at V came to 5 bases and at J to 0 bases, leaving 1 base not matched to a gene. DNA for the CDR3: TGTGCCAGCAGCACGGGGGGCTCCTACGAGCAGTACTTC. This sequence encodes CASSTGGSYEQYF.

The chain recombines TRBV5-1 with TRBJ2-7, with D possibly matching TRBD2 (6 bases). Germline assignment: CDR1 SGHRS and CDR2 YFSETQ. V was pared by 4 bases and J by 0 bases, with 14 bases between. The CDR3 totals 15 residues. CDR3 protein: CASSAEGLVSYEQYF. CDR3 DNA sequence: TGCGCCAGCAGCGCAGAGGGACTGGTCTCCTACGAGCAGTACTTC.

This rearrangement joins TRBV5-1 to TRBJ2-6, with 8 nucleotides matching TRBD1. J lost 4 bases, V lost 3 bases, and 3 bases had no gene match. Germline V lookup: CDR1 SGHRS, CDR2 YFSETQ. The CDR3 length is 15 residues. CDR3 loop: CASSWTGTGANVLTF. CDR3 in DNA: TGCGCCAGCAGCTGGACAGGGACCGGGGCCAACGTCCTGACTTTC.

The chain couples TRBV10-3 to TRBJ2-7, with 10 bases matching TRBD1. The CDR3 extends over 14 amino acids. Trimming cost V 6 bases and J 1 base; bases outside gene matches: 3. Per the germline V gene, CDR1 is ENHRY and CDR2 is SYGVKD. CDR3 in DNA: TGTGCCATCAGAGGGGACAGGGGTTCCTACGAGCAGTACTTC. Translation gives CAIRGDRGSYEQYF.

This chain uses TRBV14 with TRBJ2-5, with 8 nucleotides matching TRBD1. CDR1 is SGHDN and CDR2 is FVKESK in the germline V gene. Trimming took 4 bases from V and 1 from J; bases not matched to a gene: 2. This CDR3 is built from 14 residues. In DNA, the CDR3 is TGTGCCAGCAGCCGGGGACAGGTCCAAGAGACCCAGTACTTC. Its protein product is CASSRGQVQETQYF.

The genes are TRBV7-9 and TRBJ2-1; TRBD2 agrees at 12 bases. The J segment lost 10 bases and the V segment lost 5 bases, leaving 9 bases of the junction unmatched. The CDR3 sequence is 15 residues long. Germline V gives CDR1 SEHNR, CDR2 FQNEAQ (reference sequence). CDR3 protein: CASSTRLAGVEEQFF. CDR3 nucleotide sequence: TGTGCCAGCAGCACCAGACTAGCGGGGGTTGAGGAGCAGTTCTTC.